A few counts support the clone carrying this T cell receptor (beta chain). The antigen is unknown. This sample stems from a study of cytomegalovirus exposure and HLA in healthy donors. Regarding the study as a whole: Using a false discovery rate of 0.05, a later analysis showed that 16,951 TCR beta sequences were associated with HLA alleles. Reported findings show TCR beta sequences accurately forecast HLA-A and HLA-B alleles in most subjects.

The PCR ran on 60 Vbeta and 13 Jbeta primers. Here immunoSEQ multiplex PCR was the method, and the copy in TCRdb shows in-frame clones only, minus some. Here the sample spans 95,000 to 150,000 clones, 15% being singletons. The junction had 15 bases not matched to a gene; V was cut back by 0 bases and J by 3 bases. In germline, CDR1 is SGDLS, CDR2 YYNGEE. The CDR3 spans 19 residues. The clonotype comes from a woman between 18 and 30 years old in good health and CMV-seronegative. This chain links TRBV9 with TRBJ1-2; 9 bases map to TRBD1. The sample consisted of PBMCs. The CDR3 DNA reads TGTGCCAGCAGCGTAGGAGGGGTGGGGGACAGGGCTGATTACTATGGCTACACCTTC. Translated: CASSVGGVGDRADYYGYTF.